This TCR beta chain was identified during a study of blood T cell repertoires in COVID-19. The germline V gene has CDR1 SEHNR and CDR2 FQNEAQ (reference sequence). This CDR3 has 9 residues. Repertoires were generated with immunoSEQ multiplex PCR, while TCRdb's copy carries only in-frame clones and drops some. The sample consists of 430,000 or so clones, approximately 87% of them appearing once. The sample comprised PBMCs or T cells enriched from blood (not recorded which). This chain uses TRBV7-9 with TRBJ2-7, with 7 bases aligning to TRBD2. The source is a woman aged 40 to 49 who had recovered from COVID-19. The CDR3 reads CDGGYEQYF. The CDR3 coding sequence is TGTGACGGGGGGTACGAGCAGTACTTC.